This TCR beta chain stems from a study of identifying expanded T cells in peripheral blood. As for this clone: The antigen is not known.

Study conclusions and caveats: Variance in clone template counts between approximately two-week samples significantly increased with total template count across all healthy donors. About 1.2 clones differed between technical replicates, versus approximately 16 and 19 over time.

Assay: immunoSEQ multiplex PCR; the TCRdb copy retains only in-frame clones and omits some. The sample contains around 120,000 clones, approximately 90% of which appear only once. Collection occurred without any documented infections or immune events in donors. The specimen sequenced was blood. The sequence derives from a person between 18 and 75 years old in good health.

The CDR3: CASSQVGGAKTDTQYF. DNA for the CDR3: TGTGCCAGCAGCCAAGTCGGAGGGGCGAAGACAGATACGCAGTATTTT. The chain combines TRBV14 with TRBJ2-3, with D maybe TRBD2 (6 bases). The V and J ends lost 1 base and 3 bases respectively, with 14 bases between them. Germline V gives CDR1 SGHDN, CDR2 FVKESK. The CDR3 extends over 16 amino acids.